The 8 T cell receptor beta chains below come from one sample, sequenced in a study of cytomegalovirus exposure and HLA in healthy donors. It was with 60 Vbeta and 13 Jbeta primers that the PCR ran. Assay: immunoSEQ multiplex PCR; the TCRdb copy retains only in-frame clones and omits some. The table lists some 200,000 clones, over 75% of them singletons. The sequenced sample was PBMCs. All receptors derive from a woman in her 30s in good health and CMV-seronegative.

The chain recombines TRBV21-1 with TRBJ1-1; the DNA was not used to check the table's D call, TRBD1. TRBV21-1 is a pseudogene segment. The CDR3 contains 16 residues. The CDR3: CASSKGYRTRNTEAFF. Here the CDR3 DNA reads TGTGCCAGCAGCAAAGGCTACAGGACACGCAACACTGAAGCTTTCTTT.

The J gene is TRBJ2-5, the V gene TRBV15; 8 nucleotides line up with TRBD1. Per germline, CDR1 LNHNV and CDR2 YYDKDF (reference sequence). This CDR3 is built from 16 residues. The trim removed 1 base at V and 5 bases at J, leaving 9 bases unmatched. The DNA of the CDR3 is TGTGCCACCAGCAGAGGGGCTGACAGGGGATTGGAGACCCAGTACTTC. Translation: CATSRGADRGLETQYF.

V usage is TRBV7-9 and J usage is TRBJ2-6; 11 positions match TRBD1. The CDR3 loop spans 19 amino acids. The germline V gene has CDR1 SEHNR and CDR2 FQNEAQ (reference sequence). The trim removed 1 base at V and 1 base at J, leaving 6 bases unmatched. CDR3 nucleotide sequence: TGTGCCAGCAGCTTAGAGGTCGGGACAGGGGGATCTGGGGCCAACGTCCTGACTTTC. This encodes CASSLEVGTGGSGANVLTF.

The chain is built from TRBV18 and TRBJ2-5; TRBD1 matches 7 bases. The CDR3 contains 14 residues. Trimming at V came to 6 bases and at J to 4 bases, leaving 8 bases not matched to a gene. CDR1 and CDR2 from the germline V gene are KGHSH and LQKENI. CDR3 nucleotides: TGTGCCAGCTCCCCTCTTGGGACAGTAGAGACCCAGTACTTC. Its translation: CASSPLGTVETQYF.

In this sample, this clone turned up a few times. The chain couples TRBV15 to TRBJ1-4, with D possibly matching TRBD1 (6 bases). Between the trimmed V and J ends, which lost 7 bases and 5 bases, there was a span of 14 bases. This CDR3 is 14 amino acids long. Per the germline V gene, CDR1 is LNHNV and CDR2 is YYDKDF (reference sequence). The CDR3 loop reads CATTKQGSNEKLFF. CDR3 DNA: TGTGCCACCACGAAACAGGGTTCGAATGAAAAACTGTTTTTT.

This clone was seen only once. The gene calls are TRBV10-3 and TRBJ2-3; TRBD2 is a possible D gene (6 bases). The CDR3 totals 15 residues. The germline V and J ends were trimmed by 11 bases and 3 bases, with 21 bases remaining between them. CDR1 is ENHRY, CDR2 SYGVKD, per germline. The CDR3 nucleotides are TGTGCCGTAAAACCGGGACTTCAAATGACAGATACGCAGTATTTT. This encodes CAVKPGLQMTDTQYF.

The rearrangement links TRBV2 to TRBJ1-1; D is perhaps TRBD1 (6 bases). V gave up 7 bases and J gave up 8 bases, with 20 bases separating them. This CDR3 spans 14 amino acids. Germline-derived CDR1 and CDR2 are SNHLY and FYNNEI. The chain's CDR3 is CASTPEGGKPEAFF. Here the CDR3 DNA reads TGTGCCAGCACTCCCGAGGGGGGGAAACCCGAAGCTTTCTTT.

This clone was observed a handful of times. V usage is TRBV2 and J usage is TRBJ2-1; 10 nucleotides match TRBD1. CDR1 and CDR2 from the germline V gene are SNHLY and FYNNEI. The ends lost 6 bases at V and 14 bases at J; junction bases unmatched: 13. The CDR3 spans 14 residues. Here the CDR3 reads CASSNRDRGRGEFF. The CDR3 DNA reads as TGTGCCAGCAGCAACCGGGACAGGGGCCGTGGGGAGTTCTTC.